The 5 T cell receptor beta chains given below trace back to one sample, sequenced in a study of blood T cell repertoires in COVID-19. TCRdb's table, derived via immunoSEQ multiplex PCR, lists solely in-frame clones and lacks some. In the table there are roughly 130,000 clones, roughly four fifths of which are singletons. Sequenced sample: peripheral blood. All receptors derive from a woman of 80 years or more with acute or convalescent COVID-19.

The genes are TRBV5-1 and TRBJ1-1; 7 bases match TRBD1. The V gene end was trimmed by 3 bases and the J gene end by 1 base; junction bases not matched to a gene: 0. The CDR3 extends over 13 amino acids. The germline gives CDR1 SGHRS, CDR2 YFSETQ. The CDR3 DNA sequence: TGCGCCAGCAGCTGGGACAGGAACACTGAAGCTTTCTTT. Residues: CASSWDRNTEAFF.

This clone was observed a few times. The J gene is TRBJ1-2, the V gene TRBV5-1; 9 positions agree with TRBD1. CDR1 and CDR2 (germline): SGHRS, YFSETQ. This CDR3 spans 15 amino acids. The J segment lost 4 bases and the V segment lost 3 bases, leaving 7 bases of the junction unmatched. The CDR3 protein is CASSWGQGPGYGYTF. CDR3 DNA sequence: TGCGCCAGCAGCTGGGGACAGGGACCGGGCTATGGCTACACCTTC.

This clone showed up just a few times. V and J are TRBV6-1 and TRBJ1-4; the match to TRBD1 covers 7 bases. V was pared by 0 bases and J by 11 bases, with 3 bases of the junction left unmatched. Per germline, CDR1 MNHNS and CDR2 SASEGT. The CDR3 extends over 13 amino acids. CDR3 nucleotide sequence: TGTGCCAGCAGTGAAGCCAGGGGGTCCAAACTGTTTTTT. This sequence encodes CASSEARGSKLFF.

The J gene is TRBJ2-6, the V gene TRBV7-3; 8 nucleotides line up with TRBD2. The CDR3 has 17 amino acids. Losses at the gene ends were 5 bases for V and 0 bases for J; bases not matched to a gene: 6. Germline CDR1 SGHTA, CDR2 FQGTGA. This CDR3 is CASSPGGSFSGANVLTF. The CDR3 bases are TGTGCCAGCAGCCCGGGGGGGAGCTTCTCTGGGGCCAACGTCCTGACTTTC.

This clone was seen more than once but under ten times. V gene TRBV6-4 combines with J gene TRBJ1-2, with 10 positions matching TRBD1. This CDR3 comprises 16 residues. After removal of 0 bases from V and 3 bases from J, the junction contained 4 bases not matched to a gene. Germline V gene data show CDR1 as MRHNA and CDR2 as SNTAGT. The CDR3: CASSDSGTGEYYGYTF. The CDR3 coding sequence is TGTGCCAGCAGTGACTCAGGGACAGGGGAATACTATGGCTACACCTTC.